This T cell receptor beta chain was recorded in a study of cytomegalovirus exposure and HLA in healthy donors. The study's findings and limits: An ancestry cluster, one associated with Asian ancestry, reportedly showed fewer N-insertions than the 666-donor mean in a later analysis. In a later analysis, CMV-associated beta chains were mostly HLA-associated, it appeared. A highly shared variant cluster was judged a likely technical artifact.

Nominally healthy donors were sampled, though unrecorded immune exposures were likely. J gave up 9 bases and V 5 bases, and 4 bases lay outside the gene matches. The CDR3 consists of 12 residues. The V gene's germline CDR1 is LNHDA and CDR2 SQIVND (reference sequence). The study ran its PCR with 60 Vbeta and 13 Jbeta primers. Clones were read by immunoSEQ multiplex PCR, and TCRdb kept only the in-frame ones, dropping some. Counted here are 100,000 to 150,000 clones, approximately 15% occurring once; the ten biggest clones make up 1.5% to 2%. The table lists this clone with a count of one. Its specificity is not known.

The receptor was isolated from a woman younger than 30 in good health and CMV-seronegative. The material sequenced was PBMCs. The J gene is TRBJ2-3, the V gene TRBV19; 8 bases are shared with TRBD1. The CDR3 nucleotides read TGTGCCAGTAGTGGACAGGGAGGCACGCAGTATTTT. Its protein product is CASSGQGGTQYF.